These 21 T cell receptor beta chains originate from one sample sequenced in a study of naive and memory T cell subsets. The beta constant-region primer was an equimolar mix of two oligonucleotides covering TRBC1 and TRBC2. Nested alpha and beta constant-region primers with the SP2 primer drove four PCR rounds on ligated cDNA. One entry per CDR3 protein, called by TCRdb with MiXCR from the UMI-ligation and nested PCR reads. The sample gives 130,000 or so distinct CDR3 sequences, 36% of which show up once; 0.75% to 1% is in the top ten. The source material was central memory CD4+ T cells from blood. Source of these receptors: a human donor in good health.

V is TRBV5-1 and J is TRBJ2-3, with 11 nucleotides matching TRBD2. Trimming cost V 4 bases and J 2 bases; bases outside gene matches: 9. CDR3 size: 17 residues. The germline V gene has CDR1 SGHRS and CDR2 YFSETQ. CDR3 DNA: TGCGCCAGCAGCCCCAACCCACTAGCGGGGGACACAGATACGCAGTATTTT. It encodes CASSPNPLAGDTDTQYF.

The rearrangement uses TRBV20-1 and TRBJ1-2; the D is unclear. V was shortened by 0 bases and J by 4 bases, with 12 bases between the two germline ends. Per germline, CDR1 DFQATT and CDR2 SNEGSKA (reference sequence). This CDR3 is built from 14 residues. The DNA for the CDR3 is TGCAGTGCTAGAGAATCCGGGATTTTCTATGGCTACACCTTC. This sequence encodes CSARESGIFYGYTF.

V usage is TRBV3-1 and J usage is TRBJ1-5, with D possibly matching TRBD1 (5 bases). Deletions cut 2 bases from V and 7 bases from J, with 12 bases between. CDR3 size: 14 residues. Germline V gene sequence: CDR1 LGHDT, CDR2 YNNKEL (reference sequence). The CDR3 DNA follows: TGTGCCAGCAGCCAAAGAGGGGCCCGACAGCCCCAGCATTTT. Translating gives CASSQRGARQPQHF.

This sequence joins TRBV14 and TRBJ1-2; possible D gene TRBD1, 6 bases. With 0 bases removed from V and 8 bases from J, the gap between germline ends came to 19 bases. This CDR3 comprises 16 residues. From germline, CDR1 is SGHDN and CDR2 FVKESK. The CDR3 loop reads CASSQDVAPAGEGYTF. CDR3 in DNA: TGTGCCAGCAGCCAAGATGTGGCCCCCGCAGGGGAAGGCTACACCTTC.

The rearrangement links TRBV6-2 or TRBV6-3 to TRBJ2-1, with D perhaps matching TRBD2 (6 bases). Trimming shortened V by 1 base and J by 6 bases, and 16 bases separated the two germline ends. CDR1 and CDR2 from the germline V gene are MNHEY and SVGEGT. This CDR3 contains 16 residues. CDR3 protein: CASSYLGSRGGNEQFF. The CDR3 region has the DNA TGTGCCAGCAGTTACTTGGGCTCCCGGGGAGGCAATGAGCAGTTCTTC.

This clonotype occurred many times. The chain has TRBV11-2 and TRBJ2-1; D is ambiguous. Trimming left V 5 bases short and J 7 bases short, with 18 bases between. This CDR3 is 15 amino acids long. From germline, CDR1 is SGHAT and CDR2 FQNNGV. CDR3 loop: CASSRDWLKGNEQFF. The CDR3 nucleotides are TGTGCCAGCAGCCGAGACTGGCTAAAAGGGAATGAGCAGTTCTTC.

This clonotype was seen a handful of times. The chain links TRBV11-3 to TRBJ2-7, with 10 bases that match TRBD1. Per germline, CDR1 SGHNT and CDR2 YENEEA. This CDR3 has 15 residues. V lost 0 bases, J lost 6 bases, and 5 bases stayed unmatched. The CDR3 here is CASSLEGTGVSEQYF. The CDR3 DNA is TGTGCCAGCAGCTTAGAAGGGACAGGGGTCAGCGAGCAGTACTTC.

The chain carries TRBV27 and TRBJ2-1; 8 bases fit TRBD1. In germline, CDR1 is MNHEY, CDR2 SMNVEV (reference sequence). V dropped 7 bases and J dropped 8; count of bases not matched to a gene: 7. This CDR3 is 13 amino acids long. CDR3 nucleotides: TGTGCCAGCAATAGCAGGGGGCGGTATGAGCAGTTCTTC. Protein: CASNSRGRYEQFF.

This clonotype was seen a few times. CDR3 nucleotide sequence: TGTGCCAGCAGCCAAGGGACTAGCGGGACCGGGGAGCTGTTTTTT. This translates into CASSQGTSGTGELFF. The chain recombines TRBV4-2 with TRBJ2-2, with 11 positions matching TRBD2. V gave up 1 base and J gave up 5 bases; unmatched junction bases: 0. The CDR3 length is 15 residues. The germline gives CDR1 LGHNA, CDR2 YNFKEQ.

This clonotype was counted only a few times. This sequence joins TRBV5-4 and TRBJ2-1, with 7 positions matching TRBD2. With V trimmed by 4 bases and J by 1 base, 8 bases remained unmatched. This CDR3 region has 16 residues. Germline CDR1 is SGHNT and CDR2 is YYREEE (reference sequence). CDR3 sequence: CASSAASGLSYNEQFF. In DNA, the CDR3 is TGTGCCAGCAGCGCTGCTAGCGGACTATCCTACAATGAGCAGTTCTTC.

The V and J genes are TRBV27 and TRBJ2-7, with unresolved D. The CDR3 consists of 13 residues. Trimming stripped 5 bases from V and 3 bases from J, with 11 bases between. Germline CDR1 MNHEY, CDR2 SMNVEV (reference sequence). CDR3 in amino acids: CASSPTAYYEQYF. The CDR3 region has the DNA TGTGCCAGCAGTCCGACTGCCTACTACGAGCAGTACTTC.

CDR3 DNA: TGTGCCAGCAGCGGGGAGGGACAGGGGCCTCGAGAGACCCAGTACTTC. This sequence encodes CASSGEGQGPRETQYF. The chain couples TRBV5-6 to TRBJ2-5, with TRBD1 matching over 10 bases. The V and J ends lost 4 bases and 4 bases, in that order; junction bases with no gene match: 10. CDR3 length: 16 residues. Per the germline V gene, CDR1 is SGHDT and CDR2 is YYEEEE.

This clonotype was recorded a few times. Here the CDR3 DNA reads TGTGCCACCTCATTACAAGAGACCCAGTACTTC. Amino acids: CATSLQETQYF. The chain is built from TRBV12-3 or TRBV12-4 and TRBJ2-5; unclear D gene. The CDR3 runs 11 residues. V shed 10 bases and J shed 2 bases, with 8 bases lying between them.

The chain couples TRBV6-1 to TRBJ1-1; 12 bases line up with TRBD1. Germline values: CDR1 MNHNS, CDR2 SASEGT. The length of the CDR3 is 16 residues. The V gene end was trimmed by 3 bases and the J gene end by 3 bases; junction bases not matched to a gene: 5. As DNA, the CDR3 is TGTGCCAGCAGTGACCGGGACAGGGGGCTTCACACTGAAGCTTTCTTT. Residues: CASSDRDRGLHTEAFF.

The chain is built from TRBV12-3 or TRBV12-4 and TRBJ1-3, with a possible D match to TRBD1 (6 bases). The CDR3 has 14 residues. V was cut by 3 bases and J by 4 bases, with 10 bases left in between. In nucleotides, the CDR3 is TGTGCCAGCAGTTTTCAGGGGCCGGGAAACACCATATATTTT. Amino acids: CASSFQGPGNTIYF.

As to this clonotype: The junction shows a germline mismatch at one end, possibly a read error. This rearrangement joins TRBV6-6 to TRBJ2-1, with 9 bases identical to TRBD1. The CDR3 runs to 16 residues. Germline assignment: CDR1 MNHNY and CDR2 SVGAGI (reference sequence). The CDR3 DNA reads TGTGCCAGCAGTAACTCGGGACAGGGAAGAAGAAATGAGCAGTTCTTC. Its translation: CASSNSGQGRRNEQFF.

V is TRBV14 and J is TRBJ2-2, with D perhaps matching TRBD1 (5 bases). V was cut by 4 bases and J by 1 base, with 16 bases left in between. This CDR3 region has 17 residues. Germline assignment: CDR1 SGHDN and CDR2 FVKESK. Here the CDR3 DNA reads TGTGCCAGCAGCCCTCGAGCCAGGACACAGAACACCGGGGAGCTGTTTTTT. Translating gives CASSPRARTQNTGELFF.

J is TRBJ2-1 and V is TRBV7-2; D is ambiguous. CDR1 and CDR2 from the germline V gene are SGHTA and FQGNSA. The CDR3 runs to 13 residues. The ends were cut back, 1 base at V and 10 bases at J, with 11 bases in the middle. The CDR3 DNA sequence: TGTGCCAGCAGCTTAGGACCATTTCGGGAGCAGTTCTTC. Translated, it gives CASSLGPFREQFF.

Only a few counts were recorded for this clonotype. V usage is TRBV12-3 or TRBV12-4 and J usage is TRBJ1-2; tentatively, D is TRBD1 (5 bases). V dropped 6 bases and J dropped 2 bases, with 10 bases sitting between them. There are 13 residues in the CDR3. The CDR3: CASRTTGNYGYTF. DNA for the CDR3: TGTGCCAGCAGGACCACAGGAAACTATGGCTACACCTTC.

CDR3 coding DNA: TGTGCCAGCAGTAGAGCGGGAGGCTCCTACAATGAGCAGTTCTTC. Protein: CASSRAGGSYNEQFF. This chain joins TRBV5-4 and TRBJ2-1; 9 bases fit TRBD2. CDR1 and CDR2 (germline): SGHNT, YYREEE (reference sequence). The CDR3 is 15 amino acids. V lost 5 bases to trimming and J lost 0 bases; unmatched junction nucleotides: 3. Together with reference TRBV5-4 and TRBJ2-1, the CDR3 gives the full variable domain: ETGVTQSPTHLIKTRGQQVTLRCSSQSGHNTVSWYQQALGQGPQFIFQYYREEENGRGNFPPRFSGLQFPNYSSELNVNALELDDSALYLCASSRAGGSYNEQFFGPGTRLTVL.

V is TRBV6-6 and J is TRBJ2-7; unclear D gene. V gave up 5 bases and J gave up 5 bases, with 10 bases separating them. There are 12 residues in the CDR3. CDR1 MNHNY and CDR2 SVGAGI come from the germline V gene (reference sequence). The CDR3 spells CASSRTRDEQYF. The DNA of the CDR3 is TGTGCCAGCAGTCGGACCCGGGACGAGCAGTACTTC.